This passage covers 8 T cell receptor beta chains from one sample sequenced in a study of T-cell reconstitution after alpha-beta-depleted transplantation in children. A library of TCRbeta sequences, prepared with unique molecular identifiers, was generated. TCRdb re-derived calls from the PCR reads in MiXCR, one entry per CDR3 protein. The data show 550,000 to 800,000 distinct CDR3 sequences, with about an eighth seen just once and 0.79% held by the top ten. Sequenced material: PBMCs, taken before TCRalphabeta/CD19-depleted stem cell transplant. All receptors derive from a girl aged 2-9 years with congenital amegakaryocytic thrombocytopenia, due to receive a stem cell transplant.

CDR3 DNA sequence: TGCGCCAGCAGCCAAGACCGTCCCCCAGGGGCTGTATTCTACGAGCAGTACTTC. Encoded protein: CASSQDRPPGAVFYEQYF. The chain carries TRBV4-1 and TRBJ2-7; D perhaps matches TRBD1 (6 bases). Germline V gives CDR1 MGHRA, CDR2 YSYEKL. The CDR3 length is 18 residues. Trimming pared 0 bases from V and 3 bases from J, leaving 21 bases between.

The chain employs TRBV5-1 and TRBJ2-7; no clear D gene. This CDR3 has 15 amino acids. CDR1 and CDR2 (germline): SGHRS, YFSETQ. The ends were cut back, 0 bases at V and 3 bases at J, with 13 bases in the middle. The CDR3 is CASSLDGPPLYEQYF. As DNA, the CDR3 is TGCGCCAGCAGCTTGGACGGCCCCCCGCTCTACGAGCAGTACTTC.

This rearrangement joins TRBV5-1 to TRBJ1-2; D perhaps matches TRBD1 (6 bases). The germline V gene has CDR1 SGHRS and CDR2 YFSETQ. The CDR3 runs 15 residues. Between the trimmed V and J ends, which lost 1 base and 6 bases, there was a span of 16 bases. CDR3 amino acids: CASSLRSPGVDGYTF. The CDR3, as DNA: TGCGCCAGCAGCTTGAGATCCCCAGGGGTAGATGGCTACACCTTC.

The table lists this clonotype with many counts. Without the conserved terminal phenylalanine or tryptophan, this CDR3 likely stems from a read error. No DNA is shown, since the ends of the CDR3 on it are uncertain; the CDR3 is the one TCRdb lists. V and J are TRBV7-7 and TRBJ1-3; the table's D call, TRBD1, was not checked against the DNA. Germline CDR1 SSHAT, CDR2 FNYEAQ (reference sequence). The CDR3 is 8 amino acids long, termini counted. CDR3 amino acids: CASRTQWA.

This clonotype has a handful of counts. The V call is TRBV5-1, the J call TRBJ2-5; 10 bases fit TRBD1. The CDR3 length is 14 residues. CDR1 SGHRS and CDR2 YFSETQ come from the germline V gene. V shed 3 bases and J 8 bases; nucleotides not matched to a gene: 7. The CDR3 region is CASSYGQGERTQYF. The CDR3 nucleotides read TGCGCCAGCAGCTATGGACAGGGGGAAAGAACCCAGTACTTC.

This clonotype was seen only a few times. The rearrangement links TRBV7-9 to TRBJ2-3, with D uncertain. CDR1 is SEHNR and CDR2 is FQNEAQ in the germline V gene (reference sequence). This CDR3 has 15 residues. The V end lost 11 bases, the J end lost 1 base, and 19 bases lay between the germline ends. The CDR3 here is CAGNAQRQGTDTQYF. CDR3 coding DNA: TGTGCCGGGAATGCCCAACGCCAGGGCACAGATACGCAGTATTTT.

This chain uses TRBV7-9 with TRBJ1-6; D not certain. The germline CDR1 and CDR2 sequences are SEHNR and FQNEAQ (reference sequence). The CDR3 loop spans 15 amino acids. Trimming left V 1 base short and J 7 bases short, with 11 bases between. CDR3 DNA sequence: TGTGCCAGCAGCTTAGACGGTCTCAAGAATTCACCCCTCCACTTT. This sequence encodes CASSLDGLKNSPLHF.

J is TRBJ2-5 and V is TRBV6-1, with D tentatively TRBD1 (5 bases). The V end lost 10 bases, the J end lost 5 bases, and 17 bases lay between the germline ends. Germline CDR1 is MNHNS and CDR2 is SASEGT. This CDR3 is 13 amino acids long. This CDR3 reads CATHQGVAETQYF. For the CDR3, the DNA is TGTGCCACTCACCAAGGGGTGGCGGAGACCCAGTACTTC.